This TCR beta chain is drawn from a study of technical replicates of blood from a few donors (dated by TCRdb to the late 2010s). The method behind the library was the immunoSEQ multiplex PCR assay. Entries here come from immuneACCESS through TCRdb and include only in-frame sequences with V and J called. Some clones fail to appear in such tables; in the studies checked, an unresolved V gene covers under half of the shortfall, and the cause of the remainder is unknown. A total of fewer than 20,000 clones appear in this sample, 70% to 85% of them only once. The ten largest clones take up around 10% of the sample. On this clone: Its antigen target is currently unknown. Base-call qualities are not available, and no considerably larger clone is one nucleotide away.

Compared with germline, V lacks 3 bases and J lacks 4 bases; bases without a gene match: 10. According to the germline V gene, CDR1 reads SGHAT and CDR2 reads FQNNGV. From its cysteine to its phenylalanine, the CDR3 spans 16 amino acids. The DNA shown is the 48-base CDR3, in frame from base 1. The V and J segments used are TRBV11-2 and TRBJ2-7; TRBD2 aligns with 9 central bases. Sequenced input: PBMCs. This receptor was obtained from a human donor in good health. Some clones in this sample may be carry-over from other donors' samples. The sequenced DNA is TGTGCCAGCAGCTTGAATTGGGGCGGGAGGGGATACGAGCAGTACTTC. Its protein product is CASSLNWGGRGYEQYF. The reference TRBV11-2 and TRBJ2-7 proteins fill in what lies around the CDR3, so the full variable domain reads EAGVAQSPRYKIIEKRQSVAFWCNPISGHATLYWYQQILGQGPKLLIQFQNNGVVDDSQLPKDRFSAERLKGVDSTLKIQPAKLEDSAVYLCASSLNWGGRGYEQYFGPGTRLTVT.